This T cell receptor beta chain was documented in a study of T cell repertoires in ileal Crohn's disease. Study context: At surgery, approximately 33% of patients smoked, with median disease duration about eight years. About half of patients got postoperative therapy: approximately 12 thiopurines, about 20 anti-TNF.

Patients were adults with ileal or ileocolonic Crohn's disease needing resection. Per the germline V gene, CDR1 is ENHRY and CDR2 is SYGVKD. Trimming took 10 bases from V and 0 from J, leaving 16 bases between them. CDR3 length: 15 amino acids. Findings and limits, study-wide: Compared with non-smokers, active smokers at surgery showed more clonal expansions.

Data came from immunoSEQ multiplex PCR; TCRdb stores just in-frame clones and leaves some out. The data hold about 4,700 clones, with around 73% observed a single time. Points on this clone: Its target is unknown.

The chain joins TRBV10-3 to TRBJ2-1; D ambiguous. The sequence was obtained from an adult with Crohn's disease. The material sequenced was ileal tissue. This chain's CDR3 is CATAPDPSSYNEQFF. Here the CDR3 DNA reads TGTGCCACCGCGCCCGATCCGAGCTCCTACAATGAGCAGTTCTTC.